These 23 T cell receptor beta chains originate from one sample sequenced in a study of blood T cells in healthy people across ages. Together with a sample-barcoded 5' primer, a J-beta primer mix was included in a second PCR lasting about 6 to 11 cycles. MiXCR, applied by TCRdb to the 5' RACE reads, yields one record per CDR3 protein. The sample holds about 1.4 million distinct CDR3 sequences, around 59% seen once. Source material: blood. The receptors were gathered from a man aged 18 to 35 in good health.

V gene TRBV29-1 combines with J gene TRBJ1-2; 10 bases match TRBD1. This CDR3 region has 13 residues. Germline V gene sequence: CDR1 SQVTM, CDR2 ANQGSEA. Trimming took 7 bases from V and 3 from J; bases not matched to a gene: 5. CDR3 amino acids: CSGGTGDYYGYTF. DNA of the CDR3: TGCAGCGGAGGGACAGGGGATTACTATGGCTACACCTTC.

The V gene is TRBV10-3, the J gene TRBJ2-7; D ambiguous. CDR3 length: 16 amino acids. Trimming removed 3 bases from V and 7 bases from J, with 22 bases in between. Germline V gives CDR1 ENHRY, CDR2 SYGVKD. CDR3 residues: CAISDSGAPFYNEQYF. The CDR3, as DNA: TGTGCCATCAGTGACAGTGGAGCTCCTTTCTACAATGAGCAGTACTTC.

The chain combines TRBV6-1 with TRBJ1-2, with 7 bases matching TRBD1. J was trimmed by 4 bases and V by 3 bases; bases with no gene match: 2. This CDR3 comprises 13 residues. Germline V gives CDR1 MNHNS, CDR2 SASEGT. CDR3 protein: CASSETGPYGYTF. CDR3 sequence (DNA): TGTGCCAGCAGTGAGACAGGGCCCTATGGCTACACCTTC.

The chain recombines TRBV9 with TRBJ1-1; possible D gene TRBD1, 6 bases. Germline V gene sequence: CDR1 SGDLS, CDR2 YYNGEE. Deletions cut 3 bases from V and 0 bases from J, with 12 bases between. The CDR3 has 15 amino acids. As DNA, the CDR3 is TGTGCCAGCAGCGAATTACAGGGCATGAACACTGAAGCTTTCTTT. Protein: CASSELQGMNTEAFF. The entire variable domain, with the rest obtained from reference TRBV9 and TRBJ1-1, is as follows: DSGVTQTPKHLITATGQRVTLRCSPRSGDLSVYWYQQSLDQGLQFLIQYYNGEERAKGNILERFSAQQFPDLHSELNLSSLELGDSALYFCASSELQGMNTEAFFGQGTRLTVV.

The chain carries TRBV7-9 and TRBJ2-7, with D possibly matching TRBD2 (6 bases). Trimming removed 4 bases from V and 5 bases from J, with 18 bases in between. This CDR3 contains 15 residues. The germline CDR1 and CDR2 sequences are SEHNR and FQNEAQ (reference sequence). The CDR3 protein is CASSSTRLGLHEQYF. CDR3 DNA: TGTGCCAGCAGCTCAACTCGACTAGGCCTCCACGAGCAGTACTTC.

The chain recombines TRBV4-1 with TRBJ2-7; tentatively, D is TRBD1 or TRBD2 (6 bases each). This CDR3 has 14 residues. Trimming left V 3 bases short and J 1 base short, with 10 bases between. CDR1 MGHRA and CDR2 YSYEKL come from the germline V gene. Here the CDR3 DNA reads TGCGCCAGCAGCCAGAGGGGGGAATCCTACGAGCAGTACTTC. Amino acids: CASSQRGESYEQYF.

This chain links TRBV29-1 with TRBJ2-1, with D possibly TRBD2 on 7 matching bases. Per the germline V gene, CDR1 is SQVTM and CDR2 is ANQGSEA. V lost 6 bases to trimming and J lost 7 bases, with 13 bases between them. CDR3 length equals 12 residues. The CDR3 bases are TGCAGCGTACCAGGGAGGGGGAATGAGCAGTTCTTC. Translating it yields CSVPGRGNEQFF.

This clonotype has a handful of counts. This chain links TRBV6-5 with TRBJ2-6, with D tentatively TRBD1 (5 bases). Germline loops: CDR1 MNHEY, CDR2 SVGAGI. The CDR3 consists of 16 residues. Trimming pared 2 bases from V and 0 bases from J, leaving 8 bases between. CDR3 sequence (DNA): TGTGCCAGCAGTTACCAGGGCATCTCTGGGGCCAACGTCCTGACTTTC. Its protein is CASSYQGISGANVLTF.

The rearrangement joins TRBV20-1 to TRBJ1-1; D call uncertain. V gave up 0 bases and J gave up 2 bases, with 7 bases separating them. This CDR3 has 13 amino acids. The V gene's germline CDR1 is DFQATT and CDR2 SNEGSKA (reference sequence). The CDR3 reads CSARDWKNTEAFF. CDR3 nucleotides: TGCAGTGCTAGAGATTGGAAAAACACTGAAGCTTTCTTT.

V gene TRBV14 combines with J gene TRBJ2-3, with D possibly being TRBD2 (5 bases). Germline loops: CDR1 SGHDN, CDR2 FVKESK. CDR3 length equals 13 residues. V lost 1 base to trimming and J lost 6 bases, with 8 bases between them. Written as DNA, the CDR3 is TGTGCCAGCAGCCAAGCGCGCGGGGATACGCAGTATTTT. Amino acid sequence: CASSQARGDTQYF. Full variable domain (rest looked up from reference TRBV14 and TRBJ2-3): EAGVTQFPSHSVIEKGQTVTLRCDPISGHDNLYWYRRVMGKEIKFLLHFVKESKQDESGMPNNRFLAERTGGTYSTLKVQPAELEDSGVYFCASSQARGDTQYFGPGTRLTVL.

V usage is TRBV5-1 and J usage is TRBJ2-2; TRBD2 aligns across 9 bases. Per germline, CDR1 SGHRS and CDR2 YFSETQ. V trimming: 0 bases; J trimming: 4 bases; junction bases outside the gene matches: 10. This CDR3 contains 18 residues. The CDR3 DNA reads as TGCGCCAGCAGCTTGGAAGCGGGGGGCCTCTCGGGCACCGGGGAGCTGTTTTTT. Residues: CASSLEAGGLSGTGELFF.

The chain combines TRBV20-1 with TRBJ2-1, with 11 bases identical to TRBD2. The length of the CDR3 is 15 residues. V lost 4 bases to trimming and J lost 5 bases; unmatched junction nucleotides: 7. Germline values: CDR1 DFQATT, CDR2 SNEGSKA (reference sequence). The CDR3 DNA sequence: TGCAGTGCTAATTCCGGGACTAGCGGAGACAATGAGCAGTTCTTC. Its translation: CSANSGTSGDNEQFF.

This chain connects TRBV5-1 to TRBJ2-5, with 12 bases identical to TRBD2. The CDR3 runs to 15 residues. Germline V lookup: CDR1 SGHRS, CDR2 YFSETQ. Trimming cost V 2 bases and J 5 bases; bases outside gene matches: 4. This CDR3 reads CASSFATSGSETQYF. CDR3 in DNA: TGCGCCAGCAGCTTCGCGACTAGCGGGAGTGAGACCCAGTACTTC.

The V gene is TRBV20-1, the J gene TRBJ2-7, with 11 bases lining up with TRBD2. The germline V gene has CDR1 DFQATT and CDR2 SNEGSKA (reference sequence). The CDR3 contains 15 residues. Trimming removed 3 bases from V and 10 bases from J; junction bases left unmatched: 14. Written as DNA, the CDR3 is TGCAGTGCTAGTGGGACTAGCGGCAATGAGGGGCCCCAGTACTTC. It is translated as CSASGTSGNEGPQYF.

The rearrangement uses TRBV29-1 and TRBJ1-2; TRBD1 matches 9 bases. The germline V gene has CDR1 SQVTM and CDR2 ANQGSEA. V lost 7 bases, J lost 2 bases, and 8 bases stayed unmatched. CDR3 length: 14 amino acids. CDR3 in amino acids: CSAGGTGTNYGYTF. The CDR3 DNA is TGCAGCGCTGGGGGGACAGGGACGAACTATGGCTACACCTTC.

This clonotype turned up a few times. The genes are TRBV7-9 and TRBJ2-2; 8 nucleotides align to TRBD1. Germline V gives CDR1 SEHNR, CDR2 FQNEAQ (reference sequence). The ends lost 5 bases at V and 0 bases at J; junction bases unmatched: 5. This CDR3 is built from 16 residues. The CDR3 DNA is TGTGCCAGCAGCCGCGCAGGGGGCGCGAACACCGGGGAGCTGTTTTTT. Translated: CASSRAGGANTGELFF.

The rearrangement uses TRBV6-5 and TRBJ2-1, with a possible D match to TRBD2 (5 bases). Trimming stripped 5 bases from V and 0 bases from J, with 11 bases between. Per germline, CDR1 MNHEY and CDR2 SVGAGI. CDR3 length equals 15 residues. CDR3 sequence reads: CASSPNGDSYNEQFF. In DNA form, the CDR3 reads TGTGCCAGCAGTCCCAACGGGGACTCCTACAATGAGCAGTTCTTC.

V is TRBV20-1 and J is TRBJ1-2; TRBD1 matches at 11 bases. From germline, CDR1 is DFQATT and CDR2 SNEGSKA (reference sequence). This CDR3 region has 14 residues. V shed 3 bases and J 8 bases; nucleotides not matched to a gene: 8. The CDR3 bases are TGCAGTGCTAGGGAATCGGACAGGGGGCACGGCTACACCTTC. Amino acids: CSARESDRGHGYTF.

The rearrangement joins TRBV10-3 to TRBJ1-2; D is perhaps TRBD1 (5 bases). Germline lookup yields CDR1 ENHRY and CDR2 SYGVKD. This CDR3 has 15 amino acids. The ends were cut back, 2 bases at V and 2 bases at J, with 12 bases in the middle. As DNA, the CDR3 is TGTGCCATCAGTGAGGGCAGGGAGGTCAACTATGGCTACACCTTC. Translated, it gives CAISEGREVNYGYTF.

This chain uses TRBV27 with TRBJ1-2; no firm D call. Trimming took 3 bases from V and 4 from J, leaving 9 bases between them. Germline loops: CDR1 MNHEY, CDR2 SMNVEV (reference sequence). There are 13 residues in the CDR3. The CDR3 DNA is TGTGCCAGCAGTTTGGGATCCAGCTATGGCTACACCTTC. It yields the protein CASSLGSSYGYTF.

The rearrangement joins TRBV29-1 to TRBJ2-7, with 8 nucleotides matching TRBD1. The CDR3 consists of 15 residues. With 1 base clipped from V and 3 bases from J, the junction kept 8 bases outside the gene matches. From germline, CDR1 is SQVTM and CDR2 ANQGSEA. CDR3 protein: CSVEVTDREDYEQYF. Written as DNA, the CDR3 is TGCAGCGTTGAAGTAACGGACAGGGAGGACTACGAGCAGTACTTC.

V usage is TRBV12-3 or TRBV12-4 and J usage is TRBJ1-1, with D unclear. This CDR3 comprises 12 residues. Trimming cost V 6 bases and J 1 base, with 6 bases left between them. CDR3 residues: CASREGNTEAFF. Written as DNA, the CDR3 is TGTGCCAGCAGGGAAGGGAACACTGAAGCTTTCTTT.

In DNA, the CDR3 is TGTGCCAGCAGTCCCCTCGCGTCTGGAAACACCATATATTTT. Translating it yields CASSPLASGNTIYF. This chain joins TRBV27 and TRBJ1-3; D gene unclear. The CDR3 extends over 14 amino acids. CDR1 and CDR2 (germline): MNHEY, SMNVEV (reference sequence). Trimming took off 5 bases at V and 1 base at J, with 9 bases between the two ends.